This is a list of T cell receptor beta chains from one sample in a study of regulatory T cells in long-lasting Graves disease. Each CDR3 protein gets one entry after TCRdb re-called the multiplex PCR reads with MiXCR. Of a few hundred thousand distinct CDR3 sequences detected, roughly a quarter appear once; the ten largest clones hold about 26%. This specimen consisted of peripheral blood mononuclear cells (PBMCs), obtained when the disease was refractory, from a patient treated with antithyroid drugs. The receptors were sampled from a female donor with Graves disease. Both conserved end residues are part of each CDR3. D genes are given only for firm matches. Some rows have no size entry. The others give once, few or many, or a class for an expanded clone.

>TRBD1|TRBV10-3|many|TRBJ1-2
TGTGCCATCAGTGATTTTGTCGAACAGGGGGTAGTCTATGGCTACACCTTC
CAISDFVEQGVVYGYTF
>TRBD2|TRBV15|NA|TRBJ2-3
TGTGCCACCAGCAGGGGGGGGGAGCTGCAGTATTTT
CATSRGGELQYF
>NA|TRBV7-9|NA|TRBJ2-4
TGTGCCAGCAGCCCCTTGGTGGGGGGAACGGCCAAAAACATTCAGTACTTC
CASSPLVGGTAKNIQYF
>NA|TRBV19|few|TRBJ2-2
TGTGCCAGTAGTATTCCGTCGAACACCGGGGAGCTGTTTTTT
CASSIPSNTGELFF
>TRBD2|TRBV7-9|few|TRBJ2-7
TGTGCCAGCTCCTCGGACAAGGGGACTAGCGGAACCTACGAGCAGTACTTC
CASSSDKGTSGTYEQYF
>TRBD1|TRBV7-3|NA|TRBJ2-3
TGTGCCAGCAGCCCGGGACAGGGGGCTGGAGATACGCAGTATTTT
CASSPGQGAGDTQYF
>NA|TRBV5-1|NA|TRBJ1-4
TGCGCCAGCAGCTTGGCCAGGGGCGCACCTAATGAAAAACTGTTTTTT
CASSLARGAPNEKLFF
>TRBD2|TRBV20-1|many|TRBJ2-7
TGCAGTGCTATTAGCGGGGGAGCCTACGAGCAGTACTTC
CSAISGGAYEQYF
>NA|TRBV6-1|few|TRBJ1-4
TGTGCCAGCAGTCTTCGGGGAAAAAATGAAAAACTGTTTTTT
CASSLRGKNEKLFF
>NA|TRBV7-8|NA|TRBJ2-2
TGTGCCAGCAGCTTAGTGGCAGGCACCGGGGAGCTGTTTTTT
CASSLVAGTGELFF
>NA|TRBV7-2|NA|TRBJ1-6
TGTGCCAGCAGCTTAACTAGGAACACCCTCCACTTT
CASSLTRNTLHF
>TRBD1|TRBV9|few|TRBJ1-2
TGTGCCAGCAGCTCTACAGGGACAGGGGCGACTGGCTACACCTTC
CASSSTGTGATGYTF
>NA|TRBV18|NA|TRBJ1-3
TGTGCCAGCTCACCTTTCGGCGGCTCTGGAAACACCATATATTTT
CASSPFGGSGNTIYF
>NA|TRBV7-2|NA|TRBJ1-2
TGTGCCAGCAGCTCGCCGGCCGGAATAAACTATGGCTACACCTTC
CASSSPAGINYGYTF
>TRBD1|TRBV7-2|many|TRBJ1-4
TGTGCCAGCAGGTTGACAGGGGCGGAAAAACTGTTTTTT
CASRLTGAEKLFF
>TRBD1|TRBV12-3/TRBV12-4|many|TRBJ2-7
TGTGCCAGCAGTTTCGGCAGGGGGGAGCAGTACTTC
CASSFGRGEQYF
>NA|TRBV5-6|NA|TRBJ1-2
TGTGCCAGCAGCTTGGATCTGGGAAATAACTATGGCTACACCTTC
CASSLDLGNNYGYTF
>NA|TRBV10-3|NA|TRBJ1-3
TGTGCCATCAGTGTGGGGGAGCGGGACCGAAACACCATATATTTT
CAISVGERDRNTIYF
>NA|TRBV5-1|NA|TRBJ1-3
TGCGCCAGCAGCTACACAGGGACCTCTGGAAACACCATATATTTT
CASSYTGTSGNTIYF
>TRBD2|TRBV28|many|TRBJ2-5
TGTGCCAGCAGCCCGCCAGGGAGGGGAGAGACCCAGTACTTC
CASSPPGRGETQYF
>TRBD2|TRBV14|few|TRBJ2-7
TGTGCCAGCAGCCAAGCACTAGCGGGAGTCGAGCAGTACTTC
CASSQALAGVEQYF
>TRBD1|TRBV9|NA|TRBJ2-5
TGTGCCAGCAGCGGTCGACAGGGGGGGACGAGTCCCCAGTACTTC
CASSGRQGGTSPQYF
>TRBD2|TRBV6-1|few|TRBJ2-7
TGTGCCAGTGCCCCGGGACTAGTTCCGAGCGAGCAGTACTTC
CASAPGLVPSEQYF
>NA|TRBV28|many|TRBJ1-1
TGTGCCAGCAGTACAACGGCGGGGGCCAACACTGAAGCTTTCTTT
CASSTTAGANTEAFF
>TRBD1|TRBV20-1|few|TRBJ1-5
TGCAGTGTGGGGACAGGGGGGAATCAGCCCCAGCATTTT
CSVGTGGNQPQHF
>TRBD2|TRBV9|few|TRBJ2-1
TGTGCCAGCAGCGCCTCTGGGTGGTCTAGCGGGAGTCATGGTGAGCAGTTCTTC
CASSASGWSSGSHGEQFF
>NA|TRBV3-1|many|TRBJ2-7
TGTGCCAGCAGCCCCTCGGACGTCCCCTACGAGCAGTACTTC
CASSPSDVPYEQYF
>NA|TRBV20-1|many|TRBJ2-3
TGCAGTGCTAGAGATTGGGATAGCTTGAGAGAGCAGTATTTT
CSARDWDSLREQYF
>NA|TRBV6-1|NA|TRBJ1-1
TGTGCCAGCACCCAGGTGGGGACTGAAGCTTTCTTT
CASTQVGTEAFF
>TRBD1|TRBV11-1|many|TRBJ2-7
TGTGCCAGCAGCCCCGACAGGGACGAGCAGTACTTC
CASSPDRDEQYF
>TRBD1|TRBV19|many|TRBJ1-5
TGTGCCAGTACTCCCTTTACCGGGACAGGGTCTCTCGGGAGCAATCAGCCCCAGCATTTT
CASTPFTGTGSLGSNQPQHF
>NA|TRBV7-8|NA|TRBJ1-5
TGTGCCAGCAGCTTATCATGGGGGGCTATTGAGCCCCAGCATTTT
CASSLSWGAIEPQHF
>NA|TRBV5-1|few|TRBJ1-1
TGCGCCAGCAGCGCTTTGAGGGGCGCGAAAGGTAAAGCTTTCTTT
CASSALRGAKGKAFF
>TRBD2|TRBV7-2|NA|TRBJ2-7
TGTGCCAGCAGCACCGGGACTAGCGTAACCTACGAGCAGTACTTC
CASSTGTSVTYEQYF
>TRBD2|TRBV7-2|many|TRBJ2-2
TGTGCCAGCAGCCGTAGCGGGAGGACAATATCGAACACCGGGGAGCTGTTTTTT
CASSRSGRTISNTGELFF
>TRBD1|TRBV3-1|few|TRBJ1-3
TGTGCCAGCAGTACCGGGACAGCGAATGGAAACACCATATATTTT
CASSTGTANGNTIYF
>NA|TRBV20-1|NA|TRBJ2-7
TGCAGTGCTAGCCCCGGGGCCTCAACCTACGAGCAGTACTTC
CSASPGASTYEQYF
>NA|TRBV6-5|many|TRBJ2-5
TGTGCCAGCAGTTACTCCCGCACCCAAGAGACCCAGTACTTC
CASSYSRTQETQYF
>NA|TRBV2|NA|TRBJ2-2
TGTGCCAGCAGTGAAGCCGGAAACACCGGGGAGCTGTTTTTT
CASSEAGNTGELFF
>NA|TRBV7-8|NA|TRBJ2-6
TGTGCCAGCAGCAACCAGGGGGGTGGGGCCAACGTCCTGACTTTC
CASSNQGGGANVLTF
>TRBD1|TRBV6-5|few|TRBJ2-7
TGTGCCAGCAGTTACTTAGGACAGGGCCACGAGCAGTACTTC
CASSYLGQGHEQYF
>NA|TRBV6-1|many|TRBJ1-1
TGTGCCACCAGATCCACAGGGACGAACACTGAAGCTTTCTTT
CATRSTGTNTEAFF
>NA|TRBV28|few|TRBJ2-7
TGTGCCAGCAGCCTACAGGCCTACGAGCAGTACTTC
CASSLQAYEQYF
>NA|TRBV30|NA|TRBJ1-1
TGTGCCTGGGAACGTATGAACACTGAAGCTTTCTTT
CAWERMNTEAFF
>NA|TRBV19|once|TRBJ2-5
TGTGCCAGTAGTATGACGACCGGCCAAGAGACCCAGTACTTC
CASSMTTGQETQYF
>NA|TRBV5-4|NA|TRBJ1-2
TGTGCCAGCAGCGCACCGCACAGGGTCGATGGCTACACCTTC
CASSAPHRVDGYTF
>TRBD1|TRBV20-1|NA|TRBJ2-5
TGCAGTTCAGGGGGCGTTGGAGAGACCCAGTACTTC
CSSGGVGETQYF
>NA|TRBV28|many|TRBJ2-7
TGTGCCAGCAGTTTGGACCAATTCTCCTACGAGCAGTACTTC
CASSLDQFSYEQYF
>NA|TRBV7-9|NA|TRBJ1-1
TGTGCCAGCAGCTTAGTGAAAGGTCCTGAAGCTTTCTTT
CASSLVKGPEAFF